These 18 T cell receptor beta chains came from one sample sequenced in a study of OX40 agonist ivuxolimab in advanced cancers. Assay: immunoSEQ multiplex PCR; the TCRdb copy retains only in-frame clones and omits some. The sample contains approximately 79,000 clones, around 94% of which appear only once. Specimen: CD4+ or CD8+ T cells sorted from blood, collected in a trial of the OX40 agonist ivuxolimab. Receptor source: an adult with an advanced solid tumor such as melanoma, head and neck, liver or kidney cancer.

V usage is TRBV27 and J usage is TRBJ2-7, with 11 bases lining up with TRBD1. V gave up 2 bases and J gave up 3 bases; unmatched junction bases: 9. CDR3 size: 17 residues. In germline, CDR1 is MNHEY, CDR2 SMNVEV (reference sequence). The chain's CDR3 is CASSLLDRGQNFYEQYF. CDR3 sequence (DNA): TGTGCCAGCAGTTTACTGGACAGGGGGCAAAATTTCTACGAGCAGTACTTC.

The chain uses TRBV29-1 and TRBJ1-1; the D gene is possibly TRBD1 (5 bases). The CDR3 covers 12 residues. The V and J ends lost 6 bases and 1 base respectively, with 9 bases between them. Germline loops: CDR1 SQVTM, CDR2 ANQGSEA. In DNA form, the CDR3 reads TGCAGCGTCGTAGGGGAGAACACTGAAGCTTTCTTT. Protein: CSVVGENTEAFF.

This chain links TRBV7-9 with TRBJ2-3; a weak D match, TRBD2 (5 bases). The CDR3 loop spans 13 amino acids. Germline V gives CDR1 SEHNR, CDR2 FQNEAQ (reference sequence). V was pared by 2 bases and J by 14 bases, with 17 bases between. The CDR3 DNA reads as TGTGCCAGCAGCTTAAATCCGAAGGACGGGGTGTATTTT. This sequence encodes CASSLNPKDGVYF.

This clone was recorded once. This CDR3 is CASSTTGYSNYGYTF. The CDR3 DNA reads as TGTGCCAGCAGTACCACGGGCTACTCTAACTATGGCTACACCTTC. V gene TRBV27 combines with J gene TRBJ1-2; D is uncertain. CDR3 size: 15 residues. In germline, CDR1 is MNHEY, CDR2 SMNVEV (reference sequence). V was cut by 5 bases and J by 0 bases, with 13 bases left in between.

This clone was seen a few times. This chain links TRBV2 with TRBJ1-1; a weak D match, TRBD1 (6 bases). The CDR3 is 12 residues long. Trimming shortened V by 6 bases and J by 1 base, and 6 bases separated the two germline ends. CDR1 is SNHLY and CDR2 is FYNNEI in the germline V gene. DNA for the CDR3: TGTGCCAGCAGACAGGGGAACACTGAAGCTTTCTTT. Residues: CASRQGNTEAFF.

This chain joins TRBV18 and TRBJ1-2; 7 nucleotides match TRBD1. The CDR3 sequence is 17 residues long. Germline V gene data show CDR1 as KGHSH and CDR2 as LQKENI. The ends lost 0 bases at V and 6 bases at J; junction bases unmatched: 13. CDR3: CASSPPGQVGGPNGYTF. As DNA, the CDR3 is TGTGCCAGCTCACCACCAGGACAGGTGGGAGGGCCTAATGGCTACACCTTC.

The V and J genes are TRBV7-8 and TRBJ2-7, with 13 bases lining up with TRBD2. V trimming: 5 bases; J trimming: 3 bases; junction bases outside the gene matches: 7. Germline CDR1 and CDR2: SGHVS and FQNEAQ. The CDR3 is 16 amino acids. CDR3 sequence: CASSPEGLAGNYEQYF. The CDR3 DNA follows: TGTGCCAGCAGCCCTGAGGGACTAGCGGGGAACTACGAGCAGTACTTC.

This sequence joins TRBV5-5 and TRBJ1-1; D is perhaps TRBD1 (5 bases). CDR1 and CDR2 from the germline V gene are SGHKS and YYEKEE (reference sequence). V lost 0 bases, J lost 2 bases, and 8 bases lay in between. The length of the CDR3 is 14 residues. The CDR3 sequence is CASSLEWGNTEAFF. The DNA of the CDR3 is TGTGCCAGCAGCTTGGAGTGGGGCAACACTGAAGCTTTCTTT.

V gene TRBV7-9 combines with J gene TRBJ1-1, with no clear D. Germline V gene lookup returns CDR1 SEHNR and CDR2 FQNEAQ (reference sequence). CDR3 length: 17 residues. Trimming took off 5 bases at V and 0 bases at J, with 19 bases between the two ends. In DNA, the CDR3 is TGTGCCAGCAGCACTAGACAATCTTCGGAAATGAACACTGAAGCTTTCTTT. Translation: CASSTRQSSEMNTEAFF.

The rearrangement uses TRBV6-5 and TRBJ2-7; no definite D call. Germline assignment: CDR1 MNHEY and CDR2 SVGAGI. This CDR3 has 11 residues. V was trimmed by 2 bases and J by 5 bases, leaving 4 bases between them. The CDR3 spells CASSYGHEQYF. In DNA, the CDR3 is TGTGCCAGCAGTTACGGCCACGAGCAGTACTTC.

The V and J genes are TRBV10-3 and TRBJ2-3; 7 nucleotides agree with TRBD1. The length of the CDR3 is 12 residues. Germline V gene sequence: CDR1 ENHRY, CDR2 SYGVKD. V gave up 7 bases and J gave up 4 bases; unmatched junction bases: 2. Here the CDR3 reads CAIMTGPDTQYF. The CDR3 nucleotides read TGTGCCATCATGACAGGGCCAGATACGCAGTATTTT.

This CDR3 reads CATSTNRDRGLEQYF. The CDR3, as DNA: TGTGCCACCTCAACCAACCGGGACAGGGGGCTTGAGCAGTACTTC. The rearrangement links TRBV15 to TRBJ2-7; 12 nucleotides agree with TRBD1. The CDR3 consists of 15 residues. V dropped 8 bases and J dropped 7; count of bases not matched to a gene: 12. Germline V gene sequence: CDR1 LNHNV, CDR2 YYDKDF (reference sequence).

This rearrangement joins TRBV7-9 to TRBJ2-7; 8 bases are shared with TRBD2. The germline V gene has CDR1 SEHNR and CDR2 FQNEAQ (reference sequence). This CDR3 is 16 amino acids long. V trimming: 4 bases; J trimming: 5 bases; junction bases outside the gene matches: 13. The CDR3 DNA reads TGTGCCAGCAGCTCTAACCGGACTAGCACGAGGCACGAGCAGTACTTC. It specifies CASSSNRTSTRHEQYF.

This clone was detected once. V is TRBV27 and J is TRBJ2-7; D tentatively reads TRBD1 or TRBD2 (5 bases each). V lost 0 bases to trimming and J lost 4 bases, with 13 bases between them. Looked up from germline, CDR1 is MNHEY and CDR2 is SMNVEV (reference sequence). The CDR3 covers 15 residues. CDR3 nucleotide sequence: TGTGCCAGCAGTTTATCATCGGGGCTCGGATACGAGCAGTACTTC. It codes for CASSLSSGLGYEQYF.

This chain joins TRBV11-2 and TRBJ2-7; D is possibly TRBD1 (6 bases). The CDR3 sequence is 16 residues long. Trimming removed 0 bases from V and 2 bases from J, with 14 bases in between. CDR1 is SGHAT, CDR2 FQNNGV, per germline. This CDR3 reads CASSLEGYRETYEQYF. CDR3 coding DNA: TGTGCCAGCAGCTTAGAAGGGTACAGGGAGACCTACGAGCAGTACTTC.

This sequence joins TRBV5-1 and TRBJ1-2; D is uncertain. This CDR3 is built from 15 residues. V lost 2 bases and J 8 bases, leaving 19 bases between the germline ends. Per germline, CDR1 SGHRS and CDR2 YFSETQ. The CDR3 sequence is CASSFSFVGGGGYTF. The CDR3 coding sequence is TGCGCCAGCAGCTTTAGTTTTGTCGGCGGCGGGGGCTACACCTTC.

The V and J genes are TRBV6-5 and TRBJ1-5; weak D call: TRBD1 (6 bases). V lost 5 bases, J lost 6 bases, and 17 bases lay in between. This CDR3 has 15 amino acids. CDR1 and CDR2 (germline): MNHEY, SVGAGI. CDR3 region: CASSPVGGAFQPQHF. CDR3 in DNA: TGTGCCAGCAGTCCCGTGGGGGGCGCGTTTCAGCCCCAGCATTTT.

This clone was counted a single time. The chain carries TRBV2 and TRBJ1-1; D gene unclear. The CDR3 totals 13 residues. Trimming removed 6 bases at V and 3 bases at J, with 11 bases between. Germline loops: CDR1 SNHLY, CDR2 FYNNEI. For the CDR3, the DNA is TGTGCCAGCAGCCCCCCCCCACACACTGAAGCTTTCTTT. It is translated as CASSPPPHTEAFF.